These 29 T cell receptor beta chains originate from one sample sequenced in a study of cytomegalovirus exposure and HLA in healthy donors. Primers: 60 Vbeta forward and 13 Jbeta reverse. Using immunoSEQ multiplex PCR, the repertoire was profiled, and TCRdb retains in-frame clones only, with some absent. The sample consists of under 150,000 clones, approximately 80% of them appearing once. Input material: PBMCs. These receptors came from a woman younger than 35 in good health and CMV-seronegative.

V and J are TRBV5-1 and TRBJ1-2; 9 bases agree with TRBD1. V lost 2 bases, J lost 3 bases, and 5 bases stayed unmatched. The V gene's germline CDR1 is SGHRS and CDR2 YFSETQ. The CDR3 runs 15 residues. CDR3 region: CASSLAQGAYYGYTF. In nucleotides, the CDR3 is TGCGCCAGCAGCTTAGCACAGGGGGCCTACTATGGCTACACCTTC.

V and J are TRBV27 and TRBJ1-2; 9 bases line up with TRBD1. J lost 1 base, V lost 10 bases, and 10 bases had no gene match. Germline values: CDR1 MNHEY, CDR2 SMNVEV (reference sequence). The CDR3 sequence is 15 residues long. The CDR3 protein is CANPTRTGVNYGYTF. CDR3 nucleotide sequence: TGTGCCAATCCGACCCGGACAGGGGTTAACTATGGCTACACCTTC.

The chain carries TRBV5-1 and TRBJ2-1; no reliable D call. The CDR3 covers 17 residues. The V and J ends lost 3 bases and 3 bases respectively, with 19 bases between them. Per germline, CDR1 SGHRS and CDR2 YFSETQ. The CDR3 nucleotides are TGCGCCAGCAGCTCACCCCCGAAGGCGGCCGACTACAATGAGCAGTTCTTC. As protein: CASSSPPKAADYNEQFF.

The CDR3 nucleotides are TGTGCCAGCAACCCCAGGGGGCGAGCCGGGGAGCTGTTTTTT. Translating it yields CASNPRGRAGELFF. The V gene is TRBV7-2, the J gene TRBJ2-2, with 8 bases fitting TRBD1. CDR1 and CDR2 (germline): SGHTA, FQGNSA. The CDR3 contains 14 residues. V dropped 7 bases and J dropped 6; count of bases not matched to a gene: 7.

The chain joins TRBV19 to TRBJ1-5; 7 nucleotides agree with TRBD1. V was pared by 8 bases and J by 1 base, with 5 bases of the junction left unmatched. The CDR3 has 14 amino acids. Germline values: CDR1 LNHDA, CDR2 SQIVND (reference sequence). CDR3: CASADRASNQPQHF. The CDR3 bases are TGTGCCAGTGCAGACAGGGCAAGCAATCAGCCCCAGCATTTT. Complete variable domain (other parts from reference TRBV19 and TRBJ1-5): DGGITQSPKYLFRKEGQNVTLSCEQNLNHDAMYWYRQDPGQGLRLIYYSQIVNDFQKGDIAEGYSVSREKKESFPLTVTSAQKNPTAFYLCASADRASNQPQHFGDGTRLSIL.

The chain couples TRBV29-1 to TRBJ2-7; 7 bases match TRBD2. The CDR3 spans 12 residues. The J segment lost 4 bases and the V segment lost 2 bases, leaving 2 bases of the junction unmatched. Germline CDR1 and CDR2: SQVTM and ANQGSEA. The CDR3 DNA reads as TGCAGCGTTGAATGGGGGGGGTACGAGCAGTACGTC. This translates into CSVEWGGYEQYV.

As DNA, the CDR3 is TGCAGCGGGGGGGGGACCCAAGAGACCCAGTACTTC. Protein: CSGGGTQETQYF. V usage is TRBV29-1 and J usage is TRBJ2-5; 7 bases map to TRBD2. The V and J ends lost 7 bases and 1 base, in that order; junction bases with no gene match: 3. CDR3 length: 12 amino acids. The V gene's germline CDR1 is SQVTM and CDR2 ANQGSEA.

This clone was picked up a small number of times. This sequence joins TRBV19 and TRBJ2-1; a possible D gene is TRBD2 (6 bases). This CDR3 has 14 amino acids. The germline V gene has CDR1 LNHDA and CDR2 SQIVND (reference sequence). With 5 bases removed from V and 2 bases from J, the gap between germline ends came to 10 bases. The chain's CDR3 is CASSLGGPYNEQFF. The CDR3 region has the DNA TGTGCCAGTAGTTTGGGAGGCCCCTACAATGAGCAGTTCTTC.

The CDR3 sequence: CASSELGTSGRNEQFF. The CDR3 DNA reads as TGTGCCAGCAGTGAGCTTGGGACTAGCGGGAGAAATGAGCAGTTCTTC. This sequence joins TRBV11-2 and TRBJ2-1, with 14 bases matching TRBD2. Germline values: CDR1 SGHAT, CDR2 FQNNGV. This CDR3 contains 16 residues. V dropped 6 bases and J dropped 7; count of bases not matched to a gene: 8.

V and J are TRBV4-3 and TRBJ2-5; 7 positions match TRBD2. The CDR3 runs 18 residues. Germline V gene sequence: CDR1 LGHNA, CDR2 YSLEER. Trimming took 1 base from V and 5 from J; bases not matched to a gene: 16. This CDR3 reads CASSQGRGVGGSWETQYF. Here the CDR3 DNA reads TGCGCCAGCAGCCAAGGGAGAGGGGTGGGGGGGAGCTGGGAGACCCAGTACTTC.

The chain uses TRBV15 and TRBJ1-2; TRBD1 agrees at 9 bases. V trimming: 0 bases; J trimming: 7 bases; junction bases outside the gene matches: 9. CDR3 length: 16 residues. CDR1 and CDR2 from the germline V gene are LNHNV and YYDKDF (reference sequence). The CDR3 reads CATSRDRNRGRAGYTF. CDR3 nucleotides: TGTGCCACCAGCAGAGATCGGAACAGGGGGCGGGCTGGCTACACCTTC.

V usage is TRBV10-2 and J usage is TRBJ2-2; no clear D gene. There are 13 residues in the CDR3. The germline gives CDR1 WSHSY, CDR2 SAAADI. Trimming took off 0 bases at V and 4 bases at J, with 3 bases between the two ends. CDR3 in amino acids: CASSESLTGELFF. CDR3 coding DNA: TGCGCCAGCAGTGAGTCACTCACCGGGGAGCTGTTTTTT.

A single count supports this clone. The V call is TRBV2, the J call TRBJ2-2; maybe TRBD1 (5 bases). The germline CDR1 and CDR2 sequences are SNHLY and FYNNEI. This CDR3 comprises 14 residues. The V gene lost 3 bases and the J gene lost 6 bases, with 11 bases spanning the gap. The CDR3 nucleotides read TGTGCCAGCAGTGATTTCTTCAGGGCCGGGGAGCTGTTTTTT. It encodes CASSDFFRAGELFF.

The rearrangement links TRBV11-2 to TRBJ2-1; 9 nucleotides match TRBD1. The germline CDR1 and CDR2 sequences are SGHAT and FQNNGV. V dropped 3 bases and J dropped 9; count of bases not matched to a gene: 6. CDR3 length: 14 residues. The CDR3 here is CASSFGTGKGEQFF. CDR3 DNA sequence: TGTGCCAGCAGCTTCGGGACAGGGAAGGGTGAGCAGTTCTTC.

This chain links TRBV28 with TRBJ1-1; D gene uncertain. CDR1 and CDR2 (germline): MDHEN, SYDVKM. V lost 3 bases, J lost 2 bases, and 4 bases lay in between. The length of the CDR3 is 12 residues. The CDR3 reads CASSFLNTEAFF. Here the CDR3 DNA reads TGTGCCAGCAGTTTCCTAAACACTGAAGCTTTCTTT.

This chain uses TRBV30 with TRBJ2-1, with 7 bases that match TRBD1. J lost 7 bases, V lost 1 base, and 1 base had no gene match. The CDR3 runs 12 residues. Per germline, CDR1 GTSNPN and CDR2 SVGIG (reference sequence). The CDR3 spells CAWSGTGNEQFF. CDR3 coding DNA: TGTGCCTGGAGTGGGACAGGTAATGAGCAGTTCTTC.

The chain carries TRBV6-5 and TRBJ2-5, with 10 bases that match TRBD1. The CDR3 spans 14 residues. The V segment lost 6 bases and the J segment 4 bases; nucleotides outside the gene matches: 5. Germline lookup yields CDR1 MNHEY and CDR2 SVGAGI. This chain's CDR3 is CASRTRTGGETQYF. The DNA for the CDR3 is TGTGCCAGCAGAACGCGGACAGGGGGAGAGACCCAGTACTTC.

This clone was seen more than once but under ten times. The genes are TRBV15 and TRBJ2-5; TRBD1 matches 8 bases. The J call is in doubt because the DNA end fits TRBJ2-7 better. Germline V CDR1 and CDR2: LNHNV, YYDKDF (reference sequence). The CDR3 loop spans 15 amino acids. As DNA, the CDR3 is TGTGCCACCAGCAGAGGGCAGGGGGCCGCCTACGAGCAGTACTTC. It is translated as CATSRGQGAAYEQYF.

V usage is TRBV19 and J usage is TRBJ1-4, with D hard to call. The V end lost 4 bases, the J end lost 5 bases, and 11 bases lay between the germline ends. Per the germline V gene, CDR1 is LNHDA and CDR2 is SQIVND (reference sequence). The CDR3 has 14 amino acids. The CDR3 spells CASSSRGSNEKLFF. The CDR3 nucleotides read TGTGCCAGTAGTAGCCGGGGTTCCAATGAAAAACTGTTTTTT.

The rearrangement uses TRBV7-9 and TRBJ2-1; tentatively, D is TRBD2 (5 bases). Germline CDR1 reads SEHNR; CDR2 reads FQNEAQ (reference sequence). Trimming cost V 4 bases and J 2 bases, with 15 bases left between them. This CDR3 contains 16 residues. DNA for the CDR3: TGTGCCAGCAGCTCCCCAAGCGGCGGTGCCTACAATGAGCAGTTCTTC. Its translation: CASSSPSGGAYNEQFF.

The chain couples TRBV29-1 to TRBJ1-2; D is perhaps TRBD1 (6 bases). Trimming took off 3 bases at V and 0 bases at J, with 14 bases between the two ends. The CDR3 length is 15 residues. Looked up from germline, CDR1 is SQVTM and CDR2 is ANQGSEA. CDR3 region: CSVERQDSSNYGYTF. The CDR3 DNA follows: TGCAGCGTTGAGCGACAGGACTCTTCTAACTATGGCTACACCTTC.

This clone came up a few times. The rearrangement links TRBV5-4 to TRBJ1-4; no clear D gene. The V end lost 7 bases, the J end lost 2 bases, and 9 bases lay between the germline ends. The CDR3 runs 13 residues. CDR1 is SGHNT, CDR2 YYREEE, per germline (reference sequence). The CDR3 sequence is CASGADTNEKLFF. As DNA, the CDR3 is TGTGCCAGCGGAGCAGACACTAATGAAAAACTGTTTTTT.

CDR3 protein: CASSSGGQGAYEQYF. CDR3 coding DNA: TGTGCCAGCAGCTCAGGCGGACAGGGAGCCTACGAGCAGTACTTC. The chain employs TRBV5-6 and TRBJ2-7; 8 nucleotides align to TRBD1. The CDR3 has 15 amino acids. The V and J ends lost 3 bases and 2 bases, in that order; junction bases with no gene match: 7. The germline V gene has CDR1 SGHDT and CDR2 YYEEEE.

This clone is a singleton in its sample. This rearrangement joins TRBV4-2 to TRBJ1-5, with 9 bases aligning to TRBD1. Unmatched junction bases numbered 18, after V lost 0 bases and J lost 0 bases. The CDR3 runs 22 residues. Germline lookup yields CDR1 LGHNA and CDR2 YNFKEQ. This CDR3 is CASSQDGWDRVRRRNSNQPQHF. The DNA for the CDR3 is TGTGCCAGCAGCCAAGATGGGTGGGACAGGGTACGACGGAGGAATAGCAATCAGCCCCAGCATTTT.

The rearrangement joins TRBV27 to TRBJ2-1; D possibly corresponds to TRBD2 (6 bases). The CDR3 spans 15 residues. Germline-derived CDR1 and CDR2 are MNHEY and SMNVEV (reference sequence). Trimming left V 7 bases short and J 0 bases short, with 13 bases between. The CDR3 loop reads CASKGAGPSYNEQFF. The CDR3 bases are TGTGCCAGCAAAGGGGCGGGACCCTCCTACAATGAGCAGTTCTTC.

V and J are TRBV11-2 and TRBJ2-1; 7 positions match TRBD2. CDR1 and CDR2 (germline): SGHAT, FQNNGV. The length of the CDR3 is 18 residues. Germline trimming cut 0 bases from V and 4 bases from J; bases unmatched to any gene: 12. CDR3 loop: CASSLDPGGAGLYNEQFF. The CDR3 coding sequence is TGTGCCAGCAGCTTAGACCCGGGGGGAGCGGGACTTTACAATGAGCAGTTCTTC.

The chain employs TRBV2 and TRBJ2-5; D is possibly TRBD1 (5 bases). This CDR3 has 13 residues. Germline CDR1 SNHLY, CDR2 FYNNEI. Trimming removed 6 bases at V and 2 bases at J, with 10 bases between. The chain's CDR3 is CASRTASQETQYF. The CDR3 DNA reads TGTGCCAGCAGGACAGCATCACAAGAGACCCAGTACTTC.

The chain has TRBV4-2 and TRBJ1-6; D gene unclear. Trimming took 1 base from V and 0 from J, leaving 4 bases between them. Germline CDR1 and CDR2: LGHNA and YNFKEQ. This CDR3 is 15 amino acids long. This CDR3 reads CASSQASSYNSPLHF. The CDR3 nucleotides are TGTGCCAGCAGCCAAGCCAGCTCCTATAATTCACCCCTCCACTTT.

The chain uses TRBV28 and TRBJ2-1; D not certain. Trimming shortened V by 4 bases and J by 0 bases, and 10 bases separated the two germline ends. The germline gives CDR1 MDHEN, CDR2 SYDVKM. The CDR3 has 15 amino acids. CDR3 nucleotide sequence: TGTGCCAGCAGTTATGACCCTAGCTCCTACAATGAGCAGTTCTTC. It is translated as CASSYDPSSYNEQFF.